This entry features one TCR beta chain sequence. This clonotype was seen a few times. It lacks a known antigen. The record has no base qualities; no much larger clone is one base away. The data are from a study of T-cell reconstitution after alpha-beta-depleted transplantation in children (dated by TCRdb to 2016 to 2017). Some background on the complete study: Using TCR repertoire profiling, the study followed T-cell immune reconstitution in a quantitative way in children after TCRalphabeta/CD19-depleted allogeneic hematopoietic cell transplantation. What the study reported, not specific to this receptor: The apparently early recovery of alphabetaT-cell counts about two months after transplant reportedly depended on only several hundred rapidly expanded clones that came from non-depleted graft cells. The frequencies of hyperexpanded clones fell over the following months, and after one year, T-cell counts and TCRbeta diversity were mostly attributed to newly produced T cells. In some patients, the high TCRbeta diversity seen at day 60 was put down to recipient T cells and intrathymic progenitors that had survived conditioning.

The protocol used for the library was PCR. Sequencer: Illumina HiSeq 2500. To normalize quantification of the TCRbeta repertoire, the TCR libraries were built with molecular barcoding that relied on unique molecular identifiers. In TCRdb, the public reads were trimmed at Q25 with fastp and aligned with MiXCR, with productive beta chains retained. Entries that share a CDR3 protein sequence are merged under the most common genes and DNA. The sample has around 190,000 distinct CDR3 sequences on record, roughly 7% of them singletons. 5.5% of the sample lies in the top ten. The sample's treatment or condition, from its label and the paper: allogeneic hematopoietic cell transplantation with graft depleted of TCRalphabeta T cells and CD19 B cells. The transplant recipients were children given TCRalphabeta/CD19-depleted allogeneic hematopoietic cell grafts. The input for sequencing was PBMCs, taken before TCRalphabeta/CD19-depleted stem cell transplant. This sequence was found in a boy aged 2 to 9 with acute lymphoblastic leukemia, due to receive a stem cell transplant.

The sequence in DNA is TGCAGTGCTAGACCTACCGGAGGACAGACAGCAAGAGAAGCTTTCTTT. It translates as CSARPTGGQTAREAFF. Recombination joined TRBV20-1 with TRBJ1-1; TRBD1 is a possible D gene, resting on 6 matching bases. The CDR3 contains 16 residues, cysteine and phenylalanine counted. The retained sequence is limited to the CDR3, 48 bases, with the frame set at the first base. Trimming costs V 2 bases and J 8 bases, and their ends lie 24 bases apart. Per the germline V gene (reference sequence), DFQATT is the CDR1 and SNEGSKA is the CDR2.